This TCR beta chain was identified during a study of blood T cell repertoires in COVID-19. In the authors' workflow: For nucleated cells, counts were estimated from reference gene primer amplification. The protocol was immunoSEQ multiplex PCR, while the TCRdb copy is restricted to in-frame clones and leaves out a portion. The V and J calls and the clone size are those of that table, but D and trimming were determined from the DNA. The data hold over 150,000 clones, with around 84% observed a single time. Germline CDR1 and CDR2: SGHRS and YFSETQ. The V and J ends lost 4 bases and 3 bases, in that order; junction bases with no gene match: 4. The CDR3 is 15 amino acids. Participants were aged about 18 to 100 years, lived in around 22 US areas, and enrolled virtually. In Cohort 3, a recovered donor had either two negative PCRs, clearance, or symptom resolution.

The sample taken for sequencing was PBMCs or T cells enriched from blood (not recorded which). The source of this sequence is a woman aged 25 to 39 who had recovered from COVID-19. The chain joins TRBV5-1 to TRBJ2-3; TRBD2 aligns across 11 bases. For the CDR3, the DNA is TGCGCCAGCAGCCTGGGACTAGCGGTGACAGATACGCAGTATTTT. Translated, it gives CASSLGLAVTDTQYF.